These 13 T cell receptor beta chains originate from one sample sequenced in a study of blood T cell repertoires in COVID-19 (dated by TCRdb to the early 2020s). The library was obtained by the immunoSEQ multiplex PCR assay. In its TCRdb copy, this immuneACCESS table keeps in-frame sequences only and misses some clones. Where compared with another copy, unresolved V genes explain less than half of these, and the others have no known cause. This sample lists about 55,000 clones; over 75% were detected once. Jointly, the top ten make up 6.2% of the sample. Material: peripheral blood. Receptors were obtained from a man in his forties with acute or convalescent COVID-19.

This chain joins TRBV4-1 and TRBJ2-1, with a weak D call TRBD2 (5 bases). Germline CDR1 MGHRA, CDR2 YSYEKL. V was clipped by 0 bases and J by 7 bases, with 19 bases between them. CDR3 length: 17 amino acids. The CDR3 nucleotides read TGCGCCAGCAGCCAAGATAGGCCTAGCTTTATCGGTAATGAGCAGTTCTTC. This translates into CASSQDRPSFIGNEQFF.

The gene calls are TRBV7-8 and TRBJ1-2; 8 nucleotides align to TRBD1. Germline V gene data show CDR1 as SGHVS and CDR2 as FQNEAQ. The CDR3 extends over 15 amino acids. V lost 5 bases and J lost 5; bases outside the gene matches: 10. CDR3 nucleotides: TGTGCCAGCAGCCTAGGGTCAGGGGGCGTTTATGGCTACACCTTC. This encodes CASSLGSGGVYGYTF.

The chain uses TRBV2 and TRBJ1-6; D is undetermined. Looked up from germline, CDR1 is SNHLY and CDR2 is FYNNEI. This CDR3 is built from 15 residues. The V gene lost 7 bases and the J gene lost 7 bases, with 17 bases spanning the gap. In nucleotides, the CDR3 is TGTGCCAGCAACTCACAGATTACTGGAAATTCACCCCTCCACTTT. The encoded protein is CASNSQITGNSPLHF.

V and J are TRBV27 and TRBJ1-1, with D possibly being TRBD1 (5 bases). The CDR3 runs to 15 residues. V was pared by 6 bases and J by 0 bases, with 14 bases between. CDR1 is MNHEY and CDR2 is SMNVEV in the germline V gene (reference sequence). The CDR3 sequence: CASSLRKGMNTEAFF. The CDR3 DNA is TGTGCCAGCAGCCTCCGTAAGGGGATGAACACTGAAGCTTTCTTT.

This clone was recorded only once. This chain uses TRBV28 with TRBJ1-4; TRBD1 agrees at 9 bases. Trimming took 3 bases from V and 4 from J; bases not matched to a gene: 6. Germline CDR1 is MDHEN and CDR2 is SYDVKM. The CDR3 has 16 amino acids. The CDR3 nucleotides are TGTGCCAGCAGTTTTACAGGGGGCGCGTTTAATGAAAAACTGTTTTTT. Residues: CASSFTGGAFNEKLFF.

The CDR3 nucleotides read TGTGCCAGCAGCTTGACAGGGGGCGCAGGGAGAGGCGATGAAAAACTGTTTTTT. Translated, it gives CASSLTGGAGRGDEKLFF. The genes are TRBV7-2 and TRBJ1-4; 10 bases map to TRBD1. The CDR3 runs 18 residues. From germline, CDR1 is SGHTA and CDR2 FQGNSA. Trimming cost V 3 bases and J 6 bases; bases outside gene matches: 13.

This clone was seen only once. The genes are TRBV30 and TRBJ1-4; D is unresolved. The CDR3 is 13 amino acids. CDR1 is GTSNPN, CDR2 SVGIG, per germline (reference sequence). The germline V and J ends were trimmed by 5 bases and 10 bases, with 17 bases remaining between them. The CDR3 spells CAWALQESGKLFF. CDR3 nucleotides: TGTGCCTGGGCCCTTCAGGAATCTGGAAAACTGTTTTTT.

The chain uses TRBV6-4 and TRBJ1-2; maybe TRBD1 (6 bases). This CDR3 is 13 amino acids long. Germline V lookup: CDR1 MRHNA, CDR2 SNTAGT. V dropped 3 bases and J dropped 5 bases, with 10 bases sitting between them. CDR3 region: CASSDQGRYGYTF. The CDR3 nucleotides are TGTGCCAGCAGTGATCAGGGGCGTTATGGCTACACCTTC.

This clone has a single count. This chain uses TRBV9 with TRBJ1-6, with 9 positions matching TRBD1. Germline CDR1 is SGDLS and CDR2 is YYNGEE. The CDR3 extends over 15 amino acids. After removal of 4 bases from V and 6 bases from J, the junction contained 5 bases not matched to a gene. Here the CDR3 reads CASSMGQGSNSPLHF. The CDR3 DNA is TGTGCCAGCAGCATGGGACAGGGCTCTAATTCACCCCTCCACTTT.

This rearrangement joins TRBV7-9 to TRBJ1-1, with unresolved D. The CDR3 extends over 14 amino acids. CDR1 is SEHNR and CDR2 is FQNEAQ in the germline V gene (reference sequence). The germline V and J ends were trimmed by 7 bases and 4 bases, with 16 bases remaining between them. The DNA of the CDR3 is TGTGCCAGCACACCGGGAAGCTCGGGCACTGAAGCTTTCTTT. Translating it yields CASTPGSSGTEAFF.

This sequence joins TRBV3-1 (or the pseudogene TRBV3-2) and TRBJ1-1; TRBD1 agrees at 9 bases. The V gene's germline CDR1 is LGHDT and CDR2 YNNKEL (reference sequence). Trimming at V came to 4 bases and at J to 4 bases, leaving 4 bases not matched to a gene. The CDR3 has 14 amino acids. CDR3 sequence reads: CASSPTTGGTEAFF. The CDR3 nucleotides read TGTGCCAGCAGCCCTACGACAGGGGGCACTGAAGCTTTCTTT.

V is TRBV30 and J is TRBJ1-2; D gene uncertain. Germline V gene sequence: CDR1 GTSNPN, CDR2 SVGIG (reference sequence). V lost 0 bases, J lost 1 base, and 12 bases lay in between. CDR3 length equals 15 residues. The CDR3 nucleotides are TGTGCCTGGAGTGTACGGGAGAATATTAACTATGGCTACACCTTC. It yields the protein CAWSVRENINYGYTF.

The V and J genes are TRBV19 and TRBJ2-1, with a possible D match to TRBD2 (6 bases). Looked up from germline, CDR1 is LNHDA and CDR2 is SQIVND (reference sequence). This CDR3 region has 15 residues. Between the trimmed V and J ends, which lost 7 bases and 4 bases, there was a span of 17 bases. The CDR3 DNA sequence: TGTGCCAGTATGTTGACAGCGGGCGCTTACAATGAGCAGTTCTTC. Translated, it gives CASMLTAGAYNEQFF.